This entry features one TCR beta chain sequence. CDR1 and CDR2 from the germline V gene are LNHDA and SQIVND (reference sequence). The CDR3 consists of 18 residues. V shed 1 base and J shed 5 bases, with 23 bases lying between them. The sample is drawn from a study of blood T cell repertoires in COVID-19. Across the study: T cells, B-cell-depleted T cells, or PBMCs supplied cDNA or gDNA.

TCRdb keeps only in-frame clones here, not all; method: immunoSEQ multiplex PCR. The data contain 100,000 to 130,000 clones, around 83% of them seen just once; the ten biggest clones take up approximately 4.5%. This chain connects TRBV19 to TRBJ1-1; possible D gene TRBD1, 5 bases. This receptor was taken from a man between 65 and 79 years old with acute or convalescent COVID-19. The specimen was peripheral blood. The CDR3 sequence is CASSIGNLPWEGVTEAFF. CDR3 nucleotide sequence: TGTGCCAGTAGTATAGGGAACCTACCTTGGGAAGGGGTAACTGAAGCTTTCTTT.